The subject of this entry is one T cell receptor (beta chain). Its target is not known. Trimming removed 3 bases from V and 0 bases from J, with 11 bases in between. The CDR3 totals 15 residues. This entry is derived from a study of molecular identifiers for immune sequencing clone quantification. Overall study context: In replicates, RNA from around 20,000 or 100,000 naive CD8 cells was divided five ways and four parts were sequenced.

Whole-study results and caveats: Clonotypes surpassing 20 RNA copies contained over 98% of effector molecules, versus under 1% in naive cells.

The authors built bulk TCR libraries by previously described methods with listed TCR primers. One entry per CDR3 protein results from TCRdb running MiXCR on the PCR reads. The sample includes 75,000 to 95,000 distinct CDR3 sequences, around 25% seen only once; the top ten take roughly 0.8%. Sequencing was carried out using naive CD8+ T cells from blood, with Jurkat cell RNA spiked in. Subset denoted: FACS-sorted CD8+CD4-CCR7+CD45RA+ naive T cells. The receptor was derived from a human donor in good health. Some libraries in this study had Jurkat cell RNA spiked in. The chain has TRBV12-3 or TRBV12-4 and TRBJ1-2, with D possibly TRBD1 on 5 matching bases. The CDR3 spells CASSLWRGANYGYTF. CDR3 in DNA: TGTGCCAGCAGTTTGTGGAGGGGAGCTAACTATGGCTACACCTTC.